This T cell receptor beta chain emerged from a study of post-analysis software for immune sequencing data. The overall study: Both relapsing-remitting and secondary progressive multiple sclerosis featured among the disease courses, as did progressive-relapsing multiple sclerosis. Whole-study findings and limits: Strong co-clustering by F measure linked samples that shared a preparation batch. The five TRBV segments detected at higher frequency in patients than in controls included TRBV5-6, TRBV5-1 and TRBV20-1. Compared against controls, patients with multiple sclerosis displayed significantly lower normalized Chao1 diversity.

Regarding this clonotype: What it binds is not known.

Included in the TCR beta cDNA libraries were unique molecular identifiers. Researchers reported some 500,000 cDNA molecules coming from about 0.98 to 11 million T cells. TCRdb fed the PCR reads into MiXCR, producing one record per CDR3 protein. The sample records hundreds of thousands of distinct CDR3 sequences, 25% to 30% being singletons. CDR3 length equals 14 residues. Looked up from germline, CDR1 is SGDLS and CDR2 is YYNGEE. Trimming shortened V by 4 bases and J by 0 bases, and 11 bases separated the two germline ends. This TCR derives from a girl aged 10 to 17 with multiple sclerosis. V is TRBV9 and J is TRBJ2-7, with D perhaps matching TRBD1 (5 bases). The sequencing input was blood. The CDR3 DNA follows: TGTGCCAGCAGCCAAGAACAGGACTCCTACGAGCAGTACTTC. Protein: CASSQEQDSYEQYF.